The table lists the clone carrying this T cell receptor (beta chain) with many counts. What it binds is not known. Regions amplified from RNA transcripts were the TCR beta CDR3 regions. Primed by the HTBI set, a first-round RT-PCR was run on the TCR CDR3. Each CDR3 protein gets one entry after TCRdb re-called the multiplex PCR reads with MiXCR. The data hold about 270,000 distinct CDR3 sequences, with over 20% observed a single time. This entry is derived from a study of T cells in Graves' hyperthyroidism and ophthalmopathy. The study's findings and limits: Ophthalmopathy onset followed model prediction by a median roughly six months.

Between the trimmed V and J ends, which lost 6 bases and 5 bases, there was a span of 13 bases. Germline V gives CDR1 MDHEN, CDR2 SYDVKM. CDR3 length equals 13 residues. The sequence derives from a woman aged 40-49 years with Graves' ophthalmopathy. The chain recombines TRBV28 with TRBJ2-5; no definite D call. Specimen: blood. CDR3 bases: TGTGCCAGCAGCCTGGGTATAGGGGAGACCCAGTACTTC. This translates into CASSLGIGETQYF.